This entry concerns a single TCR beta chain. Its matching antigen is unknown. Assays were performed on roughly 10^5 TCR templates per sample. Libraries were prepared by immunoSEQ multiplex PCR; TCRdb keeps only in-frame clonotypes and omits some of them. The repertoire holds approximately 50,000 clones, with 93% as singletons. The sample originates from a study of siplizumab effects on memory and regulatory T cells. General observations from the study: Siplizumab conditions gave an average of around 65% Treg-derived mappable alloreactive CD4+ clones, versus roughly 25% for controls. Tregs proliferating in siplizumab cultures lacked confirmation of their suppressive function. Naive T cells were seemingly more diverse than memory cells, and major contributions to the alloresponse seemed to be made by them.

The sequenced material came from CD8+ T cells sorted from blood. The TCR originated in a human donor in good health.

CDR3: CASSLLGLASYEQYF. The CDR3 nucleotides are TGTGCCAGCAGCCTGTTAGGACTAGCCTCCTACGAGCAGTACTTC. This chain uses TRBV6-4 with TRBJ2-7; 8 nucleotides align to TRBD2. The CDR3 covers 15 residues. V lost 6 bases, J lost 0 bases, and 7 bases stayed unmatched. From germline, CDR1 is MRHNA and CDR2 SNTAGT.